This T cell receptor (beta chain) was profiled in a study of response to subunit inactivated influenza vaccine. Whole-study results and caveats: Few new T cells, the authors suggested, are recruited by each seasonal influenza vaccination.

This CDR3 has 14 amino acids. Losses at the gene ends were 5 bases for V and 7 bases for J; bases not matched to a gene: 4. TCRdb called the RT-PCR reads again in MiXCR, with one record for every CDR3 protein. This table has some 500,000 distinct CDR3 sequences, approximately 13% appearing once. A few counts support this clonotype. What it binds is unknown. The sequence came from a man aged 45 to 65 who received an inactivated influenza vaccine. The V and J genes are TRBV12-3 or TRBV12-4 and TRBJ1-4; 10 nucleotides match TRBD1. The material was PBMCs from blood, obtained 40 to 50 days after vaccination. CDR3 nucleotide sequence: TGTGCCAGCAGTCCGGGACAGGGGAGTGAAAAACTGTTTTTT. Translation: CASSPGQGSEKLFF.